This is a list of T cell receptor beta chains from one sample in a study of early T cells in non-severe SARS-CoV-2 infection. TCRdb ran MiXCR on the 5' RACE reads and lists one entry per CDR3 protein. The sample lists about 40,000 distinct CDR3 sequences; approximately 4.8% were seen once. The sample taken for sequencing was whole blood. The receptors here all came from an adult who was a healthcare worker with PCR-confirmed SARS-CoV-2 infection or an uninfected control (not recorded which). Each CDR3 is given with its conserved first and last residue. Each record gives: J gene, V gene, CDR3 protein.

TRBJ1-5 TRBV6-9 CASCRQDYQPQHF
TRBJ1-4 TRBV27 CASSPRRGWGEKLFF
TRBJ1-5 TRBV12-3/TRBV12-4 CASSLTNQPQHF
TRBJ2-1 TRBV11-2 CASSQDGWGGPLNEQFF
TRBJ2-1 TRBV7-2 CASSLRGTYEQFF
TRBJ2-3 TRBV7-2 CASSLAGGVDTQYF
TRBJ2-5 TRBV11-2 CASSLARGRETQYF
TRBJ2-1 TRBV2 CASSEGLAGDEQFF
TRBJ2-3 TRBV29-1 CSVDSGGTDTQYF
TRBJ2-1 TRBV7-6 CASSLGLDNEQFF
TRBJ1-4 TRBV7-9 CASSRDMNEKLFF
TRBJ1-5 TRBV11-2 CASSLVGGEQPQHF
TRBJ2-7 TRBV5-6 CASSSTGPYEQYF
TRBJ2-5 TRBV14 CASSQGRTYLGETQYF
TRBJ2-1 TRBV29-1 CSVGTSGYNEQFF
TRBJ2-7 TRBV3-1 CASSQDPTGAYEQYF
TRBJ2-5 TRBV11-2 CASSLDGLTGTTETQYF